This note documents a single TCR beta chain sequence. The sample originates from a study of blood T cell repertoires in COVID-19. For the study at large: COVID-19 samples, acute and convalescent, were from the United States, Italy and Spain. T cells, B-cell-depleted T cells, or PBMCs provided the cDNA or gDNA that served as material.

The junction had 9 bases not matched to a gene; V was cut back by 4 bases and J by 8 bases. Germline CDR1 reads SGHVS; CDR2 reads FQNEAQ. This CDR3 comprises 15 residues. The table came from immunoSEQ multiplex PCR; TCRdb's copy has only in-frame clones and leaves some out. The sample lists 200,000 or so clones, about 86% occurring once. The cohort comprised adults aged 18 to 89 years residing in approximately 22 US areas. Participants' reported clinical history set cohort assignment. The rearrangement joins TRBV7-8 to TRBJ1-4; the match to TRBD1 covers 8 bases. This clonotype originated in a man between 35 and 55 years old who had recovered from COVID-19. Sequencing was carried out using PBMCs or T cells enriched from blood (not recorded which). The CDR3 coding sequence is TGTGCCAGCAGCTCCGGACAGGGAGAACCCGAAAAACTGTTTTTT. Protein product: CASSSGQGEPEKLFF.